This TCR beta chain was retrieved from a study of OX40 agonist ivuxolimab in advanced cancers. The repertoire was sequenced with immunoSEQ multiplex PCR; TCRdb's copy has only in-frame clones and lacks some. This table has about 79,000 clones, approximately 90% appearing once. Patients had blood sampled at baseline and again on cycle 4 day 1 and cycle 7 day 1. The TCR comes from an adult with an advanced solid tumor such as melanoma, head and neck, liver or kidney cancer. This sample comprised CD4+ or CD8+ T cells sorted from blood, obtained in a trial of the OX40 agonist ivuxolimab.

CDR3 region: CASSYRQDSYEQYF. The CDR3 DNA is TGTGCCAGCAGTTACCGACAGGACTCCTACGAGCAGTACTTC. The chain has TRBV6-5 and TRBJ2-7; D is perhaps TRBD1 (6 bases). The CDR3 length is 14 residues. The germline V gene encodes CDR1 MNHEY and CDR2 SVGAGI. Trimming stripped 2 bases from V and 0 bases from J, with 8 bases between.